This T cell receptor (beta chain) emerged from a study of T cell repertoires in cytomegalovirus infection. Overall study context: CMV epitopes used comprised recently identified HLA-C-restricted ones and well-studied HLA-B-restricted ones.

The study's findings and limits: HLA-C-restricted CMV clonotypes gave the most frequent clonotype in two of eight donors.

A single record per CDR3 protein comes from TCRdb applying MiXCR to the reads. The sample lists around 770,000 distinct CDR3 sequences, under 35% occurring once. This clonotype turned up a few times. Its specificity is unknown. The TCR was taken from a human donor in good health (CMV status not recorded). Some clones in this sample may be carry-over from other donors' samples. Sequencing used cultured CD8+ T cells from PBMCs, obtained from culture after CMV antigen stimulation.

The CDR3, as DNA: TGTGCCAGCAGTTTTGGCGCGAAGACAGTTTGGATGAACACTGAAGCTTTCTTT. Protein sequence: CASSFGAKTVWMNTEAFF. The rearrangement links TRBV12-3 or TRBV12-4 to TRBJ1-1; possibly TRBD1 for D (5 bases). CDR3 length: 18 residues. The ends were cut back, 3 bases at V and 0 bases at J, with 20 bases in the middle.